The text below deals with one TCR beta chain. This specimen comes from a study of blood T cell repertoires in COVID-19. Study overall: Samples of COVID-19 (acute and convalescent) were obtained from the United States, Italy and Spain. The cDNA or gDNA used as material had been derived from T cells, B-cell-depleted T cells, or PBMCs.

The length of the CDR3 is 14 residues. Germline assignment: CDR1 SGHNT and CDR2 YENEEA. V gave up 5 bases and J gave up 7 bases; unmatched junction bases: 11. Authors' processing steps: For nucleated cells, counts were estimated from reference gene primer amplification. Data came from immunoSEQ multiplex PCR; TCRdb stores just in-frame clones and leaves some out. The V and J calls and clone size come from that table; D and trimming were worked out from the DNA. The repertoire holds around 170,000 clones, with 86% as singletons. This sequence joins TRBV11-3 and TRBJ2-7; 7 nucleotides match TRBD1. The clonotype originates from a man aged 50-60 years with active or convalescent COVID-19. Material for sequencing was peripheral blood. CDR3 in DNA: TGTGCCAGCAGCCCCGGTAGGGGGCGATGGGAGCAGTACTTC. Amino acids: CASSPGRGRWEQYF.